The present T cell receptor (beta chain) was sequenced within a study of CD8+CD57+ T cells in acquired aplastic anemia. The study profiled TCR beta VDJ and CDR3 using genomic DNA as template. TCRdb analysed the reads with MiXCR anew, one entry per CDR3 protein. The table has 120,000 or so distinct CDR3 sequences, over 30% seen once; the top ten hold around 2.7%. CDR3 length equals 11 residues. Trimming removed 5 bases at V and 8 bases at J, with 4 bases between. The table lists this clonotype with a count of one. A read error is possible here, since a much larger clone lies one base away. Sequencing involved patients with CD8+CD57+ cell expansion previously shown by flow cytometry.

V is TRBV12-3 or TRBV12-4 and J is TRBJ1-6; D is unclear. This receptor was obtained from a human donor with aplastic anemia. The sequenced sample consisted of sorted CD4+, CD8+, or CD8+CD57+ T cells (not recorded which) from PBMCs. As DNA, the CDR3 is TGTGCCAGCAGTGGGGATTCACCCCTCCACTTT. Its translation is CASSGDSPLHF.